These 30 T cell receptor beta chains were all obtained from the same sample, sequenced in a study of blood T cell repertoires in COVID-19. Clones were read by immunoSEQ multiplex PCR, and TCRdb kept only the in-frame ones, dropping some. The data hold roughly 71,000 clones, with roughly 83% observed a single time. Sequencing was performed on peripheral blood. The receptor set was obtained from a man aged 50 or older with active COVID-19.

The chain links TRBV2 to TRBJ1-1; no clear D gene. Germline CDR1 SNHLY, CDR2 FYNNEI. The CDR3 runs 16 residues. V dropped 4 bases and J dropped 1 base, with 16 bases sitting between them. The CDR3 here is CASSGGIGVENTEAFF. CDR3 nucleotides: TGTGCCAGCAGTGGAGGGATAGGTGTGGAGAACACTGAAGCTTTCTTT.

The CDR3 protein is CASSNRPTNEKLFF. CDR3 sequence (DNA): TGTGCCAGCAGTAACAGACCAACTAATGAAAAACTGTTTTTT. The gene calls are TRBV6-5 and TRBJ1-4, with D unresolved. CDR1 is MNHEY, CDR2 SVGAGI, per germline. V was shortened by 5 bases and J by 0 bases, with 7 bases between the two germline ends. The CDR3 extends over 14 amino acids.

The gene calls are TRBV5-1 and TRBJ2-1; TRBD2 agrees at 8 bases. The germline V gene encodes CDR1 SGHRS and CDR2 YFSETQ. The CDR3 has 14 residues. The junction had 8 bases not matched to a gene; V was cut back by 6 bases and J by 6 bases. Written as DNA, the CDR3 is TGCGCCAGCACCCCGGGACTAGGAGGCAATGAGCAGTTCTTC. Translation: CASTPGLGGNEQFF.

This chain uses TRBV30 with TRBJ2-2; D unresolved. The germline gives CDR1 GTSNPN, CDR2 SVGIG (reference sequence). With 4 bases removed from V and 4 bases from J, the gap between germline ends came to 7 bases. This CDR3 contains 12 residues. CDR3 DNA sequence: TGTGCCTGGACCACAGCCACCGGGGAGCTGTTTTTT. Its protein product is CAWTTATGELFF.

DNA for the CDR3: TGTGCCAGCAGCCCCCTGGGTGGGGGGAGCTCCTACAATGAGCAGTTCTTC. Translated, it gives CASSPLGGGSSYNEQFF. The V gene is TRBV11-3, the J gene TRBJ2-1; maybe TRBD2 (6 bases). Trimming removed 5 bases from V and 0 bases from J, with 17 bases in between. Germline V CDR1 and CDR2: SGHNT, YENEEA. This CDR3 region has 17 residues. The full variable domain, with the rest looked up from reference TRBV11-3 and TRBJ2-1, is EAGVVQSPRYKIIEKKQPVAFWCNPISGHNTLYWYLQNLGQGPELLIRYENEEAVDDSQLPKDRFSAERLKGVDSTLKIQPAELGDSAVYLCASSPLGGGSSYNEQFFGPGTRLTVL.

This chain joins TRBV24-1 and TRBJ2-1; D is unresolved. The CDR3 sequence is 15 residues long. The V gene lost 3 bases and the J gene lost 5 bases, with 13 bases spanning the gap. The germline CDR1 and CDR2 sequences are KGHDR and SFDVKD. The chain's CDR3 is CATSDPARPNNEQFF. The CDR3 nucleotides read TGTGCCACCAGTGATCCCGCGCGCCCCAACAATGAGCAGTTCTTC.

The chain links TRBV19 to TRBJ2-1; 11 positions match TRBD2. CDR3 length equals 16 residues. Germline V gene data show CDR1 as LNHDA and CDR2 as SQIVND (reference sequence). Germline trimming cut 3 bases from V and 7 bases from J; bases unmatched to any gene: 8. The CDR3 DNA reads as TGTGCCAGTAGTATTTATTTAGCGGGGGGGCTTAATGAGCAGTTCTTC. Translation gives CASSIYLAGGLNEQFF.

The CDR3 spells CASSFGRGRGTQYF. Written as DNA, the CDR3 is TGTGCCAGCAGCTTTGGTAGGGGGCGGGGTACGCAGTATTTT. The chain employs TRBV5-6 and TRBJ2-3; tentative D call: TRBD1 (7 bases). The CDR3 has 14 residues. Germline CDR1 SGHDT, CDR2 YYEEEE. The V end lost 2 bases, the J end lost 8 bases, and 15 bases lay between the germline ends.

J is TRBJ2-1 and V is TRBV5-6, with a weak D call TRBD2 (6 bases). The CDR3 is 15 residues long. The germline gives CDR1 SGHDT, CDR2 YYEEEE. V lost 1 base and J 7 bases, leaving 15 bases between the germline ends. The CDR3 DNA reads as TGTGCCAGCAGCTTGCCGGGAGAGCCAGAGAATGAGCAGTTCTTC. This encodes CASSLPGEPENEQFF.

The chain carries TRBV28 and TRBJ1-5; the match to TRBD1 covers 8 bases. Trimming removed 2 bases from V and 6 bases from J; junction bases left unmatched: 9. The CDR3 length is 16 residues. Germline V gene lookup returns CDR1 MDHEN and CDR2 SYDVKM. The CDR3 is CASSLRQGASVQPQHF. Here the CDR3 DNA reads TGTGCCAGCAGTTTAAGGCAGGGGGCTTCTGTTCAGCCCCAGCATTTT.

The V call is TRBV3-1 (or the pseudogene TRBV3-2), the J call TRBJ2-1, with a possible D match to TRBD1 (6 bases). The CDR3 consists of 14 residues. Between the trimmed V and J ends, which lost 1 base and 4 bases, there was a span of 8 bases. Germline values: CDR1 LGHDT, CDR2 YNNKEL (reference sequence). The CDR3 loop reads CASSQGDRYNEQFF. The CDR3 bases are TGTGCCAGCAGCCAAGGAGACAGGTACAATGAGCAGTTCTTC.

This chain joins TRBV6-5 and TRBJ1-4; 8 nucleotides agree with TRBD1. The germline V gene has CDR1 MNHEY and CDR2 SVGAGI. The CDR3 has 15 residues. The ends lost 0 bases at V and 6 bases at J; junction bases unmatched: 3. CDR3 nucleotides: TGTGCCAGCAGTTACTCAGGACAGGGAGATGAAAAACTGTTTTTT. Its translation is CASSYSGQGDEKLFF.

V usage is TRBV7-2 and J usage is TRBJ2-5; 10 bases match TRBD2. Germline V gene lookup returns CDR1 SGHTA and CDR2 FQGNSA. V dropped 5 bases and J dropped 3; count of bases not matched to a gene: 9. The CDR3 has 16 residues. CDR3 nucleotides: TGTGCCAGCAGCCTAGGCCACGGGACTAGCGAAGAGACCCAGTACTTC. Its translation is CASSLGHGTSEETQYF.

The chain recombines TRBV5-8 with TRBJ1-2; possibly TRBD1 for D (5 bases). Germline V gene data show CDR1 as SGHTS and CDR2 as YDEGEE. V lost 0 bases, J lost 8 bases, and 11 bases lay in between. The length of the CDR3 is 13 residues. The CDR3 sequence is CASSLERDLGYTF. In nucleotides, the CDR3 is TGTGCCAGCAGCTTGGAGCGGGACTTGGGCTACACCTTC. Using reference TRBV5-8 and TRBJ1-2 for the parts outside the CDR3, the full variable domain is EAGVTQSPTHLIKTRGQQATLRCSPISGHTSVYWYQQALGLGLQFLLWYDEGEERNRGNFPPRFSGRQFPNYSSELNVNALELEDSALYLCASSLERDLGYTFGSGTRLTVV.

The chain employs TRBV11-2 and TRBJ1-6; TRBD1 might be the D (6 bases). From germline, CDR1 is SGHAT and CDR2 FQNNGV. V was trimmed by 3 bases and J by 0 bases, leaving 9 bases between them. The CDR3 is 16 residues long. The CDR3 DNA sequence: TGTGCCAGCAGCTTCAGGGGCAGCTCCTATAATTCACCCCTCCACTTT. Its protein is CASSFRGSSYNSPLHF.

The chain employs TRBV29-1 and TRBJ2-7; tentatively, D is TRBD1 (7 bases). CDR1 and CDR2 (germline): SQVTM, ANQGSEA. V was clipped by 7 bases and J by 3 bases, with 13 bases between them. The CDR3 contains 12 residues. CDR3 region: CSGGTDYYEQYF. The CDR3 DNA is TGCAGCGGCGGGACAGACTACTACGAGCAGTACTTC.

The chain has TRBV27 and TRBJ2-2; tentatively, D is TRBD1 (6 bases). V lost 9 bases and J lost 6, with 20 bases in between. CDR1 and CDR2 (germline): MNHEY, SMNVEV (reference sequence). The CDR3 covers 15 residues. The CDR3 DNA is TGTGCCAGTCGATCGGGGCAGGGGTTCGCCGGGGAGCTGTTTTTT. Residues: CASRSGQGFAGELFF.

V gene TRBV6-5 combines with J gene TRBJ2-2; 10 bases line up with TRBD2. CDR3 length: 16 residues. V shed 4 bases, J shed 4 bases, and the junction held 6 bases outside the gene matches. The germline CDR1 and CDR2 sequences are MNHEY and SVGAGI. The CDR3 bases are TGTGCCAGCAGTTCTGGACTAGCGGTACTCACCGGGGAGCTGTTTTTT. It yields the protein CASSSGLAVLTGELFF.

This clone was seen only once. This chain connects TRBV5-3 to TRBJ2-1, with 7 bases matching TRBD1. TRBV5-3 is classed as an ORF, of uncertain function. Trimming removed 3 bases from V and 0 bases from J; junction bases left unmatched: 9. The CDR3 runs to 17 residues. The CDR3 loop reads CARSSTDRDSSYNEQFF. CDR3 coding DNA: TGTGCCAGAAGCTCTACCGATAGGGACAGCTCCTACAATGAGCAGTTCTTC.

This chain joins TRBV19 and TRBJ2-1, with 11 bases identical to TRBD2. V was pared by 6 bases and J by 1 base, with 11 bases of the junction left unmatched. This CDR3 region has 18 residues. CDR1 and CDR2 from the germline V gene are LNHDA and SQIVND (reference sequence). CDR3 sequence: CASRSGLAGLRSYNEQFF. Here the CDR3 DNA reads TGTGCCAGTAGATCTGGACTAGCGGGTCTACGTTCCTACAATGAGCAGTTCTTC.

This rearrangement joins TRBV27 to TRBJ1-3; TRBD1 matches at 8 bases. Per the germline V gene, CDR1 is MNHEY and CDR2 is SMNVEV (reference sequence). V lost 5 bases and J lost 4; bases outside the gene matches: 4. The length of the CDR3 is 14 residues. The CDR3 DNA reads TGTGCCAGCAGTCAGGGGGCGAGGGGAAACACCATATATTTT. It specifies CASSQGARGNTIYF.

The chain joins TRBV12-3 or TRBV12-4 to TRBJ1-5; weak D call: TRBD1 (6 bases). This CDR3 spans 13 amino acids. V gave up 5 bases and J gave up 7 bases, with 12 bases separating them. Written as DNA, the CDR3 is TGTGCCAGCAGTCCAGGGGAAAGGCAGCCCCAGCATTTT. The encoded protein is CASSPGERQPQHF.

In this sample, this clone turned up once. The chain carries TRBV3-1 (or the pseudogene TRBV3-2) and TRBJ2-4; the D gene is possibly TRBD2 (6 bases). CDR1 is LGHDT and CDR2 is YNNKEL in the germline V gene (reference sequence). Between the trimmed V and J ends, which lost 0 bases and 7 bases, there was a span of 13 bases. This CDR3 comprises 15 residues. The CDR3 reads CASSQDGGGWNIQYF. The CDR3 DNA is TGTGCCAGCAGCCAAGATGGTGGAGGGTGGAACATTCAGTACTTC.

This clone has more than one count but fewer than ten. The V call is TRBV5-8, the J call TRBJ1-2, with unresolved D. Per the germline V gene, CDR1 is SGHTS and CDR2 is YDEGEE. This CDR3 comprises 14 residues. V was clipped by 2 bases and J by 3 bases, with 11 bases between them. The CDR3 region has the DNA TGTGCCAGCAGCTTCCCAGGCCGCGACTATGGCTACACCTTC. This translates into CASSFPGRDYGYTF.

The CDR3 here is CAIRAAGNTDTQYF. The CDR3 bases are TGTGCCATCAGAGCCGCGGGGAACACAGATACGCAGTATTTT. V gene TRBV10-3 combines with J gene TRBJ2-3; possibly TRBD2 for D (6 bases). Deletions cut 6 bases from V and 2 bases from J, with 12 bases between. Germline CDR1 ENHRY, CDR2 SYGVKD. The CDR3 contains 14 residues.

V gene TRBV5-1 combines with J gene TRBJ1-2, with 7 bases that match TRBD1. CDR1 and CDR2 (germline): SGHRS, YFSETQ. CDR3 length equals 14 residues. The J segment lost 1 base and the V segment lost 7 bases, leaving 7 bases of the junction unmatched. In nucleotides, the CDR3 is TGCGCCAGCGGCAGGGGGGAAGATAACTATGGCTACACCTTC. Protein: CASGRGEDNYGYTF.

This clone has only a few counts. Other nucleotide sequences in the sample specify the same CDR3. The CDR3 DNA sequence: TGCGCCAGCAGCTCTTCCCCCACAGATACGCAGTATTTT. As protein: CASSSSPTDTQYF. The chain carries TRBV5-1 and TRBJ2-3; D ambiguous. Trimming took 3 bases from V and 2 from J, leaving 7 bases between them. The CDR3 contains 13 residues. Germline V lookup: CDR1 SGHRS, CDR2 YFSETQ.

This sequence joins TRBV2 and TRBJ1-5; 7 nucleotides match TRBD1. Germline V gene sequence: CDR1 SNHLY, CDR2 FYNNEI. Trimming took 6 bases from V and 4 from J; bases not matched to a gene: 9. This CDR3 region has 15 residues. The CDR3 here is CASSFQGGGNQPQHF. CDR3 bases: TGTGCCAGCAGCTTCCAGGGGGGTGGAAATCAGCCCCAGCATTTT.

This sequence joins TRBV2 and TRBJ1-2; weak D call: TRBD1 (6 bases). The CDR3 extends over 14 amino acids. The germline V and J ends were trimmed by 2 bases and 4 bases, with 11 bases remaining between them. CDR1 and CDR2 (germline): SNHLY, FYNNEI. The CDR3 region has the DNA TGTGCCAGCAGTGAAACAGGGTCCATCTATGGCTACACCTTC. It codes for CASSETGSIYGYTF.

The V call is TRBV7-6, the J call TRBJ2-7; D is unresolved. The germline V and J ends were trimmed by 5 bases and 1 base, with 9 bases remaining between them. Germline values: CDR1 SGHVS, CDR2 FNYEAQ. There are 13 residues in the CDR3. DNA for the CDR3: TGTGCCAGCAGCCCCGGGTGGTCCTACGAGCAGTACTTC. It yields the protein CASSPGWSYEQYF.